These T cell receptor beta chains were read from a single sample in a study of T cell responses to AZD1222 COVID-19 vaccine. Clones were read by immunoSEQ multiplex PCR, and TCRdb kept only the in-frame ones, dropping some. Among roughly 110,000 clones listed, 65% to 85% were seen once. Here the sequenced sample was peripheral blood, taken on day 0 of AZD1222 vaccination. The receptors stem from an adult in good health. The CDR3 runs from the conserved cysteine through the conserved F or W. The D gene is left open where the match is weak. The size field is filled for only some rows; it gives once, few, many or a size class.

clone size	V gene	J gene	D gene	CDR3 protein	CDR3 DNA
once	TRBV7-3	TRBJ1-2	-	CASSPRDSYGYTF	TGTGCCAGCAGCCCAAGAGACTCCTATGGCTACACCTTC
-	TRBV6-5	TRBJ1-2	-	CASRPEIGYTF	TGTGCCAGCCGGCCGGAGATCGGCTACACCTTC
once	TRBV7-7	TRBJ2-3	TRBD2	CASSLGLGSRDTQYF	TGTGCTAGCAGCTTAGGACTAGGGTCCAGGGATACGCAGTATTTT
-	TRBV4-3	TRBJ2-4	-	CASSQGEGDIQYF	TGCGCCAGCAGCCAAGGGGAGGGGGACATTCAGTACTTC
-	TRBV3-1/TRBV3-2	TRBJ1-6	-	CASSQRVDGRQVSPLHF	TGTGCCAGCAGCCAGAGGGTGGACGGACGCCAAGTTTCACCCCTCCACTTT
-	TRBV5-8	TRBJ1-6	-	CASSFSVTSNYNSPLHF	TGTGCCAGCAGCTTCTCAGTAACCTCCAACTATAATTCACCCCTCCACTTT
-	TRBV28	TRBJ1-3	-	CASSLGGSGNTIYF	TGTGCCAGCAGTTTAGGGGGATCTGGAAACACCATATATTTT
-	TRBV5-1	TRBJ2-7	TRBD1	CASSPGTGGYMYEQYF	TGCGCCAGCAGCCCGGGGACAGGGGGCTATATGTACGAGCAGTACTTC
-	TRBV29-1	TRBJ2-7	-	CSVEEKDYEQYF	TGCAGCGTTGAAGAAAAGGACTACGAGCAGTACTTC
-	TRBV7-2	TRBJ2-7	TRBD1	CASSFSGQTYEQYF	TGTGCCAGCAGCTTTTCGGGACAGACTTACGAGCAGTACTTC
once	TRBV3-1/TRBV3-2	TRBJ1-1	-	CASSQAGGDRTEAFF	TGTGCCAGCAGCCAAGCTGGCGGGGATCGCACTGAAGCTTTCTTT
few	TRBV28	TRBJ1-5	TRBD1	CASSLAAGGDQPQHF	TGTGCCAGCAGTTTAGCGGCAGGGGGCGATCAGCCCCAGCATTTT
-	TRBV28	TRBJ1-5	-	CASSPPDRRSNQPQHF	TGTGCCAGCAGTCCACCCGATAGACGTAGCAATCAGCCCCAGCATTTT
-	TRBV4-2	TRBJ2-5	TRBD2	CASSQEAGGGTETQYF	TGTGCCAGCAGCCAAGAAGCAGGCGGGGGGACTGAGACCCAGTACTTC
-	TRBV4-2	TRBJ2-4	-	CASSHANIQYF	TGTGCCAGCAGCCATGCAAACATTCAGTACTTC
once	TRBV12-3/TRBV12-4	TRBJ2-3	-	CASSPGEADTQYF	TGTGCCAGCAGCCCGGGGGAGGCAGATACGCAGTATTTT
-	TRBV11-3	TRBJ2-1	-	CASSPRFPASNEQFF	TGTGCCAGCAGCCCTAGGTTTCCGGCATCCAATGAGCAGTTCTTC
-	TRBV28	TRBJ1-1	-	CATLRGTVNTEAFF	TGTGCCACCCTGAGAGGGACGGTGAACACTGAAGCTTTCTTT
once	TRBV5-1	TRBJ1-3	-	CASRNPTASGNTIYF	TGCGCCAGCAGAAACCCGACAGCCTCTGGAAACACCATATATTTT
-	TRBV28	TRBJ1-5	-	CASSRRVTNFGNQPQHF	TGTGCCAGCAGCCGCCGTGTAACGAACTTTGGCAATCAGCCCCAGCATTTT
few	TRBV27	TRBJ2-3	-	CASSPRPVDTQYF	TGTGCCAGCAGCCCCCGCCCGGTGGATACGCAGTATTTT
-	TRBV21-1	TRBJ1-1	-	CASSNGGSQNTEAFF	TGTGCCAGCTCCAACGGGGGGTCGCAGAATACTGAAGCTTTCTTT
-	TRBV7-9	TRBJ2-2	TRBD1	CASSPGQTTGELFF	TGTGCCAGCAGCCCGGGACAGACCACCGGGGAGCTGTTTTTT
-	TRBV5-4	TRBJ1-2	TRBD1	CASSSQGIYGYTF	TGTGCCAGCAGCTCACAGGGGATCTATGGCTACACCTTC
-	TRBV7-2	TRBJ2-7	TRBD2	CASSLGGSNYEQYF	TGTGCCAGCAGCCTGGGCGGGAGTAACTACGAGCAGTACTTC
-	TRBV5-4	TRBJ2-1	TRBD1	CASSPGQSSYNEQFF	TGTGCCAGCAGCCCGGGACAGAGCTCCTACAATGAGCAGTTCTTC
-	TRBV29-1	TRBJ1-2	TRBD1	CSVDTDRGHGYTF	TGCAGCGTTGACACGGACAGGGGCCATGGCTACACCTTC
-	TRBV15	TRBJ2-5	TRBD1	CATSRDRGQGQETQYF	TGTGCCACCAGCAGAGACCGGGGACAGGGGCAAGAGACCCAGTACTTC